The 19 T cell receptor beta chains below all came from one sample that was sequenced in a study of blood T cell repertoires in COVID-19 (dated by TCRdb to about 2020). Library generation was performed with the immunoSEQ multiplex PCR assay. Here the immuneACCESS table is served through TCRdb, limited to in-frame sequences with V and J called. Missing clones are a known gap in these copies; in checked studies unresolved V genes cover under half, and the rest lacks a known reason. Counted in this sample were approximately 15,000 clones; over 75% of them appeared once. About 15% of the sample belongs to the ten largest clones. Material for sequencing was peripheral blood. The receptors come from a man in his forties or fifties with active COVID-19.

This clone was picked up one time. The rearrangement links TRBV7-8 to TRBJ2-2; TRBD1 might be the D (6 bases). Deletions cut 1 base from V and 3 bases from J, with 9 bases between. The CDR3 has 15 amino acids. Per germline, CDR1 SGHVS and CDR2 FQNEAQ. In DNA, the CDR3 is TGTGCCAGCAGCTTAGAACAGGGATACACCGGGGAGCTGTTTTTT. Protein product: CASSLEQGYTGELFF.

Notes on this clone: The junction departs from the called germline gene at one end, perhaps through a read error. This chain links TRBV7-2 with TRBJ2-1; 7 bases line up with TRBD1. This CDR3 has 14 residues. From germline, CDR1 is SGHTA and CDR2 FQGNSA. CDR3 nucleotide sequence: TGTGCCAGCAGGTTAGACAGGGTTGGGAATGAGCAGTTCTTC. Encoded protein: CASRLDRVGNEQFF.

The gene calls are TRBV7-2 and TRBJ2-3, with 9 bases that match TRBD2. The CDR3 covers 16 residues. V shed 5 bases and J 6 bases; nucleotides not matched to a gene: 12. Germline loops: CDR1 SGHTA, CDR2 FQGNSA. Written as DNA, the CDR3 is TGTGCCAGCAGCCCCCACCCAGCGGGAGGTGCTGATACGCAGTATTTT. As protein: CASSPHPAGGADTQYF. Full variable domain (missing parts from reference TRBV7-2 and TRBJ2-3): GAGVSQSPSNKVTEKGKDVELRCDPISGHTALYWYRQSLGQGLEFLIYFQGNSAPDKSGLPSDRFSAERTGGSVSTLTIQRTQQEDSAVYLCASSPHPAGGADTQYFGPGTRLTVL.

This chain uses TRBV7-6 with TRBJ2-7; 12 bases are a match to TRBD1. V lost 5 bases to trimming and J lost 4 bases; unmatched junction nucleotides: 6. The germline V gene has CDR1 SGHVS and CDR2 FNYEAQ. This CDR3 is 15 amino acids long. The CDR3 loop reads CASSTGTGGRYEQYF. The CDR3 bases are TGTGCCAGCAGCACCGGGACAGGGGGCCGGTACGAGCAGTACTTC.

This chain links TRBV2 with TRBJ2-6; 7 nucleotides match TRBD1. The CDR3 runs 19 residues. Germline loops: CDR1 SNHLY, CDR2 FYNNEI. V lost 0 bases, J lost 0 bases, and 8 bases stayed unmatched. CDR3 sequence reads: CASSEAGRGRSSGANVLTF. The CDR3 coding sequence is TGTGCCAGCAGTGAAGCCGGTAGGGGGCGAAGCTCTGGGGCCAACGTCCTGACTTTC.

This rearrangement joins TRBV5-1 to TRBJ2-3; a weak D match, TRBD2 (5 bases). CDR3 length: 13 residues. Germline V lookup: CDR1 SGHRS, CDR2 YFSETQ. With 2 bases removed from V and 2 bases from J, the gap between germline ends came to 6 bases. CDR3 DNA sequence: TGCGCCAGCAGCTTCGGGAACACAGATACGCAGTATTTT. Its translation: CASSFGNTDTQYF.

The chain carries TRBV7-9 and TRBJ1-5; 10 bases match TRBD1. The CDR3 has 14 amino acids. The ends lost 1 base at V and 6 bases at J; junction bases unmatched: 0. Germline V gives CDR1 SEHNR, CDR2 FQNEAQ (reference sequence). The CDR3 loop reads CASSLGQGAQPQHF. CDR3 DNA: TGTGCCAGCAGCTTAGGACAGGGGGCTCAGCCCCAGCATTTT.

The chain combines TRBV6-5 with TRBJ2-7, with 7 bases identical to TRBD1. The CDR3 is made up of 13 amino acids. After removal of 2 bases from V and 3 bases from J, the junction contained 1 base not matched to a gene. Germline-derived CDR1 and CDR2 are MNHEY and SVGAGI. The CDR3 bases are TGTGCCAGCAGTTACCGACAGGGCTACGAGCAGTACTTC. Translated, it gives CASSYRQGYEQYF.

The V call is TRBV2, the J call TRBJ2-7; 7 nucleotides align to TRBD1. J gave up 6 bases and V 4 bases, and 12 bases lay outside the gene matches. The CDR3 contains 15 residues. Germline assignment: CDR1 SNHLY and CDR2 FYNNEI. The CDR3 region is CASSGQGGGLGEQYF. CDR3 in DNA: TGTGCCAGCAGTGGACAGGGCGGTGGGTTAGGCGAGCAGTACTTC.

This chain joins TRBV9 and TRBJ2-2, with a tentative D call TRBD2 (6 bases). The CDR3 has 17 residues. CDR1 and CDR2 from the germline V gene are SGDLS and YYNGEE. Deletions cut 0 bases from V and 6 bases from J, with 18 bases between. The CDR3, as DNA: TGTGCCAGCAGCGTAGAGCCAGGAGGGCGGGGTGCCGGGGAGCTGTTTTTT. Protein: CASSVEPGGRGAGELFF.

The chain links TRBV11-3 to TRBJ1-1; maybe TRBD1 (5 bases). The germline V and J ends were trimmed by 0 bases and 4 bases, with 12 bases remaining between them. Germline V lookup: CDR1 SGHNT, CDR2 YENEEA. The CDR3 totals 15 residues. The DNA for the CDR3 is TGTGCCAGCAGCTTAGAAGGAGGGGTTTCCACTGAAGCTTTCTTT. Its protein is CASSLEGGVSTEAFF.

This chain links TRBV5-1 with TRBJ1-3; no definite D call. Germline-derived CDR1 and CDR2 are SGHRS and YFSETQ. CDR3 size: 16 residues. Trimming shortened V by 1 base and J by 4 bases, and 15 bases separated the two germline ends. This chain's CDR3 is CASSLSPGAGGNTIYF. The CDR3 DNA reads as TGCGCCAGCAGCTTGTCTCCCGGCGCGGGGGGAAACACCATATATTTT.

The chain combines TRBV10-3 with TRBJ1-1, with D perhaps TRBD1 (6 bases). There are 13 residues in the CDR3. Germline CDR1 is ENHRY and CDR2 is SYGVKD. V gave up 4 bases and J gave up 4 bases, with 10 bases separating them. The CDR3 coding sequence is TGTGCCATCAGTGCAGGGGTGGGCACTGAAGCTTTCTTT. It codes for CAISAGVGTEAFF.

V usage is TRBV7-9 and J usage is TRBJ2-1; D gene ambiguous. V gave up 1 base and J gave up 5 bases, with 6 bases separating them. The CDR3 spans 13 residues. Germline V CDR1 and CDR2: SEHNR, FQNEAQ (reference sequence). This CDR3 reads CASSLGRHNEQFF. CDR3 in DNA: TGTGCCAGCAGCTTAGGCAGGCACAATGAGCAGTTCTTC.

The rearrangement links TRBV21-1 to TRBJ2-7; the table calls TRBD2, which could not be checked here. TRBV21-1 is given as a pseudogene. The CDR3 is 16 residues long. The DNA for the CDR3 is TGTGCCAGCAGCCCGCGGACTAGCGGGAGGGCCTACGAGCAGTACTTC. Amino acids: CASSPRTSGRAYEQYF.

V is TRBV9 and J is TRBJ2-1; TRBD2 might be the D (6 bases). Between the trimmed V and J ends, which lost 5 bases and 6 bases, there was a span of 12 bases. Germline loops: CDR1 SGDLS, CDR2 YYNGEE. The CDR3 runs 13 residues. The CDR3 region is CASRGPRGNEQFF. The CDR3 nucleotides are TGTGCCAGCAGGGGACCGCGGGGCAATGAGCAGTTCTTC. Full variable domain (outside the CDR3, taken from reference TRBV9 and TRBJ2-1): DSGVTQTPKHLITATGQRVTLRCSPRSGDLSVYWYQQSLDQGLQFLIQYYNGEERAKGNILERFSAQQFPDLHSELNLSSLELGDSALYFCASRGPRGNEQFFGPGTRLTVL.

The gene calls are TRBV5-1 and TRBJ2-7, with 11 nucleotides matching TRBD1. CDR3 length equals 15 residues. CDR1 and CDR2 (germline): SGHRS, YFSETQ. J lost 9 bases, V lost 0 bases, and 8 bases had no gene match. Here the CDR3 reads CASSLVGTGGQGQYF. CDR3 coding DNA: TGCGCCAGCAGCTTGGTGGGGACAGGGGGTCAGGGGCAGTACTTC.

The chain carries TRBV9 and TRBJ2-1; 10 positions match TRBD1. V shed 5 bases, J shed 9 bases, and the junction held 11 bases outside the gene matches. The CDR3 runs to 15 residues. CDR1 SGDLS and CDR2 YYNGEE come from the germline V gene. CDR3 in amino acids: CASSLTMGQGPEQFF. The CDR3 nucleotides read TGTGCCAGCAGTCTGACGATGGGACAGGGGCCTGAGCAGTTCTTC.

This chain connects TRBV7-2 to TRBJ1-5, with TRBD1 identical over 7 bases. This CDR3 has 14 residues. Germline loops: CDR1 SGHTA, CDR2 FQGNSA. The V and J ends lost 5 bases and 5 bases, in that order; junction bases with no gene match: 6. The CDR3 nucleotides are TGTGCCAGCAGCCTTGACAGGGACCATCAGCCCCAGCATTTT. It codes for CASSLDRDHQPQHF.